The 23 T cell receptor beta chains below all came from one sample that was sequenced in a study of blood T cell repertoires in COVID-19. Sequencing used immunoSEQ multiplex PCR; TCRdb keeps in-frame clones, though not all of them. The sample comprises approximately 12,000 clones, 75% to 90% of which are singletons, and roughly 11% rests with the top ten. The sequencing sample was made of peripheral blood. The receptors were gathered from a human donor in a cohort sampled during active COVID-19.

The chain joins TRBV18 to TRBJ2-1; D is undetermined. This CDR3 comprises 13 residues. Germline V lookup: CDR1 KGHSH, CDR2 LQKENI. V was pared by 0 bases and J by 6 bases, with 6 bases between. CDR3 in DNA: TGTGCCAGCTCACCACCCCCCAGCAATGAGCAGTTCTTC. This sequence encodes CASSPPPSNEQFF.

The V and J genes are TRBV5-1 and TRBJ2-5; TRBD2 matches at 11 bases. The CDR3 runs to 16 residues. The trim removed 4 bases at V and 4 bases at J, leaving 9 bases unmatched. Germline V gives CDR1 SGHRS, CDR2 YFSETQ. This CDR3 is CASSRYSGGASETQYF. In nucleotides, the CDR3 is TGCGCCAGCAGCCGATATAGCGGGGGGGCCTCAGAGACCCAGTACTTC.

This clone has just a few counts. This chain connects TRBV6-6 to TRBJ2-7, with 8 bases fitting TRBD1. Germline V CDR1 and CDR2: MNHNY, SVGAGI (reference sequence). The CDR3 contains 14 residues. After removal of 8 bases from V and 2 bases from J, the junction contained 8 bases not matched to a gene. In DNA form, the CDR3 reads TGTGCCAGCCTCTCTCGGGACAGGCCCTACGAGCAGTACTTC. Its translation is CASLSRDRPYEQYF.

V gene TRBV27 combines with J gene TRBJ2-6; tentative D call: TRBD2 (6 bases). This CDR3 region has 17 residues. Trimming cost V 6 bases and J 0 bases, with 15 bases left between them. Germline V CDR1 and CDR2: MNHEY, SMNVEV (reference sequence). CDR3 region: CASSEKGLSSGANVLTF. The DNA for the CDR3 is TGTGCCAGCAGCGAGAAGGGACTGAGCTCTGGGGCCAACGTCCTGACTTTC.

V gene TRBV18 combines with J gene TRBJ2-1; TRBD2 matches 7 bases. The CDR3 covers 15 residues. Per germline, CDR1 KGHSH and CDR2 LQKENI. Trimming took 2 bases from V and 4 from J; bases not matched to a gene: 5. CDR3 loop: CASSPSSGVYNEQFF. As DNA, the CDR3 is TGTGCCAGCTCACCATCCAGCGGGGTTTACAATGAGCAGTTCTTC.

This chain links TRBV9 with TRBJ2-1; 9 nucleotides agree with TRBD2. Germline loops: CDR1 SGDLS, CDR2 YYNGEE. J gave up 3 bases and V 0 bases, and 4 bases lay outside the gene matches. This CDR3 region has 16 residues. The CDR3 is CASSVGPSGVYNEQFF. The DNA of the CDR3 is TGTGCCAGCAGCGTAGGTCCTAGCGGGGTCTACAATGAGCAGTTCTTC.

The rearrangement joins TRBV7-2 to TRBJ2-3, with 9 bases identical to TRBD2. Trimming at V came to 1 base and at J to 5 bases, leaving 4 bases not matched to a gene. Germline assignment: CDR1 SGHTA and CDR2 FQGNSA. The CDR3 consists of 15 residues. In nucleotides, the CDR3 is TGTGCCAGCAGCTTAGGCGGGGGGGCAGTAGATACGCAGTATTTT. Its protein is CASSLGGGAVDTQYF.

The gene calls are TRBV6-2 or TRBV6-3 and TRBJ2-1, with D unresolved. The CDR3 sequence is 13 residues long. Trimming pared 4 bases from V and 4 bases from J, leaving 8 bases between. Germline assignment: CDR1 MNHEY and CDR2 SVGEGT. CDR3 amino acids: CASSFTRYNEQFF. CDR3 sequence (DNA): TGTGCCAGCAGTTTTACCAGATACAATGAGCAGTTCTTC.

The chain uses TRBV19 and TRBJ2-1; the D gene is possibly TRBD1 (8 bases). Germline-derived CDR1 and CDR2 are LNHDA and SQIVND (reference sequence). The V end was cut by 2 bases, the J end by 6 bases, with 17 bases between. The CDR3 runs 16 residues. DNA for the CDR3: TGTGCCAGTAGTATAAAGGGTACAGGGGGGGGCAATGAGCAGTTCTTC. Protein product: CASSIKGTGGGNEQFF.

CDR3 region: CASSQGGYTEAFF. The CDR3 bases are TGTGCCAGCAGCCAAGGAGGGTACACTGAAGCTTTCTTT. The rearrangement links TRBV4-2 to TRBJ1-1; D gene unclear. V was pared by 1 base and J by 3 bases, with 6 bases between. The CDR3 consists of 13 residues. Per the germline V gene, CDR1 is LGHNA and CDR2 is YNFKEQ.

The genes are TRBV6-1 and TRBJ2-5; TRBD2 might be the D (6 bases). Germline loops: CDR1 MNHNS, CDR2 SASEGT. The CDR3 runs 20 residues. The V end lost 0 bases, the J end lost 3 bases, and 26 bases lay between the germline ends. This CDR3 reads CASSEAFYSRLVLSKETQYF. The DNA of the CDR3 is TGTGCCAGCAGTGAAGCCTTTTATTCCCGACTAGTTCTCTCCAAAGAGACCCAGTACTTC.

The J gene is TRBJ2-3, the V gene TRBV2; 11 bases agree with TRBD2. V dropped 6 bases and J dropped 1; count of bases not matched to a gene: 3. Germline CDR1 and CDR2: SNHLY and FYNNEI. This CDR3 spans 15 amino acids. The CDR3 DNA is TGTGCCAGCAGCCCGACTAGCGGGGGCACAGATACGCAGTATTTT. It encodes CASSPTSGGTDTQYF.

This clone was observed a single time. V is TRBV6-6 and J is TRBJ1-5; D ambiguous. This CDR3 is 13 amino acids long. The V end lost 7 bases, the J end lost 6 bases, and 13 bases lay between the germline ends. Germline values: CDR1 MNHNY, CDR2 SVGAGI (reference sequence). The CDR3 sequence: CASTGISSQPQHF. The CDR3 nucleotides are TGTGCCAGCACCGGGATTTCAAGTCAGCCCCAGCATTTT.

The chain uses TRBV3-1 (or the pseudogene TRBV3-2) and TRBJ2-3; no reliable D call. The CDR3 extends over 15 amino acids. The germline V and J ends were trimmed by 1 base and 0 bases, with 8 bases remaining between them. Germline CDR1 LGHDT, CDR2 YNNKEL (reference sequence). CDR3 amino acids: CASSQGAYSTDTQYF. CDR3 sequence (DNA): TGTGCCAGCAGCCAAGGCGCGTATAGCACAGATACGCAGTATTTT.

The rearrangement links TRBV11-2 to TRBJ2-3, with D possibly being TRBD2 (5 bases). The ends were cut back, 7 bases at V and 7 bases at J, with 12 bases in the middle. The CDR3 totals 12 residues. The germline CDR1 and CDR2 sequences are SGHAT and FQNNGV. CDR3 residues: CASTLTGNTQYF. DNA of the CDR3: TGTGCCAGCACCCTTACGGGAAATACGCAGTATTTT.

This clone was observed a single time. CDR3 protein: CASSVEAGAFSDTQYF. The CDR3 region has the DNA TGTGCCAGCAGCGTAGAGGCGGGGGCATTTTCAGATACGCAGTATTTT. The chain recombines TRBV9 with TRBJ2-3; tentatively, D is TRBD2 (7 bases). The CDR3 runs 16 residues. V was shortened by 0 bases and J by 4 bases, with 15 bases between the two germline ends. Germline CDR1 reads SGDLS; CDR2 reads YYNGEE. The whole variable domain, filled in from reference TRBV9 and TRBJ2-3, reads DSGVTQTPKHLITATGQRVTLRCSPRSGDLSVYWYQQSLDQGLQFLIQYYNGEERAKGNILERFSAQQFPDLHSELNLSSLELGDSALYFCASSVEAGAFSDTQYFGPGTRLTVL.

This chain connects TRBV4-1 to TRBJ2-5; D may be TRBD2 (6 bases). Germline V gene sequence: CDR1 MGHRA, CDR2 YSYEKL. CDR3 length: 15 amino acids. V lost 11 bases to trimming and J lost 5 bases, with 24 bases between them. The CDR3 sequence is CAAGKVSGEGETQYF. CDR3 in DNA: TGCGCCGCCGGAAAGGTTAGCGGCGAGGGGGAGACCCAGTACTTC.

The chain joins TRBV25-1 to TRBJ2-1, with D perhaps TRBD2 (7 bases). The germline CDR1 and CDR2 sequences are MGHDK and SYGVNS. The CDR3 has 15 residues. Trimming took 2 bases from V and 4 from J, leaving 12 bases between them. CDR3 in amino acids: CASSEGGAGYNEQFF. In nucleotides, the CDR3 is TGTGCCAGCAGTGAAGGGGGGGCCGGGTACAATGAGCAGTTCTTC.

This chain's CDR3 is CASTLGTSGVGGPDTQYF. The CDR3 DNA reads TGTGCCAGCACCCTAGGGACTAGCGGGGTTGGAGGCCCAGATACGCAGTATTTT. V usage is TRBV27 and J usage is TRBJ2-3; 13 bases match TRBD2. Looked up from germline, CDR1 is MNHEY and CDR2 is SMNVEV (reference sequence). The V segment lost 7 bases and the J segment 4 bases; nucleotides outside the gene matches: 14. This CDR3 spans 18 amino acids.

This clone was observed a single time. V usage is TRBV19 and J usage is TRBJ1-3; no firm D call. With 3 bases removed from V and 0 bases from J, the gap between germline ends came to 21 bases. The CDR3 sequence is 19 residues long. The germline gives CDR1 LNHDA, CDR2 SQIVND (reference sequence). CDR3 in DNA: TGTGCCAGTAGTATCGATCCCCCAGGTACAGCCGACTCTGGAAACACCATATATTTT. Translating gives CASSIDPPGTADSGNTIYF.

The rearrangement uses TRBV19 and TRBJ1-5, with D hard to call. V gave up 7 bases and J gave up 0 bases, with 13 bases separating them. The CDR3 extends over 15 amino acids. Germline values: CDR1 LNHDA, CDR2 SQIVND (reference sequence). CDR3 residues: CASTPDSFSNQPQHF. The CDR3 nucleotides read TGTGCCAGTACCCCAGACTCTTTTAGCAATCAGCCCCAGCATTTT.

This rearrangement joins TRBV27 to TRBJ1-1; perhaps TRBD1 as D (5 bases). Trimming pared 2 bases from V and 0 bases from J, leaving 16 bases between. Germline CDR1 and CDR2: MNHEY and SMNVEV (reference sequence). This CDR3 comprises 17 residues. CDR3 nucleotides: TGTGCCAGCAGTTTACTTCCCGGGGGAGGAATGAACACTGAAGCTTTCTTT. Protein: CASSLLPGGGMNTEAFF.

The chain has TRBV10-1 and TRBJ2-3; D is uncertain. V dropped 8 bases and J dropped 0 bases, with 9 bases sitting between them. The CDR3 extends over 13 amino acids. Germline lookup yields CDR1 WNHNN and CDR2 SYGVQD (reference sequence). As DNA, the CDR3 is TGCGCCAGCTCCTTTAGCAGCACAGATACGCAGTATTTT. Translated: CASSFSSTDTQYF.